These 5 T cell receptor beta chains came from one sample sequenced in a study of shared clonotypes between healthy human individuals. The repertoire was sequenced with immunoSEQ multiplex PCR; TCRdb's copy has only in-frame clones and lacks some. Seen here are approximately 980,000 clones, 60% to 85% observed once, and the top ten hold about 1.5%. Sequenced sample: memory CD4+ T cells sorted from blood. Subset reported: CD45RA-negative fraction. These receptors all stem from a man aged 18 to 29 in good health.

The sample holds one count of this clone. The rearrangement links TRBV30 to TRBJ2-5, with D possibly matching TRBD1 (6 bases). From germline, CDR1 is GTSNPN and CDR2 SVGIG (reference sequence). CDR3 size: 15 residues. Trimming pared 6 bases from V and 2 bases from J, leaving 19 bases between. The CDR3 DNA is TGTGCCTGCAGCCTTAATACAGGGATACAAGAGACCCAGTACTTC. Protein product: CACSLNTGIQETQYF.

This rearrangement joins TRBV6-5 to TRBJ2-3, with D maybe TRBD2 (5 bases). CDR3 length equals 13 residues. In germline, CDR1 is MNHEY, CDR2 SVGAGI. V gave up 2 bases and J gave up 5 bases, with 8 bases separating them. CDR3 sequence (DNA): TGTGCCAGCAGTTACGGGAGAGGAGATACGCAGTATTTT. Amino acid sequence: CASSYGRGDTQYF.

The chain couples TRBV28 to TRBJ2-5; 10 positions match TRBD2. V shed 2 bases and J 5 bases; nucleotides not matched to a gene: 2. Germline V gene lookup returns CDR1 MDHEN and CDR2 SYDVKM. This CDR3 comprises 14 residues. The DNA of the CDR3 is TGTGCCAGCAGTTTAAGCGGGGGGGCTGAGACCCAGTACTTC. It yields the protein CASSLSGGAETQYF.

The chain joins TRBV19 to TRBJ1-6; 8 bases match TRBD1. Germline CDR1 and CDR2: LNHDA and SQIVND (reference sequence). The length of the CDR3 is 15 residues. The junction had 3 bases not matched to a gene; V was cut back by 3 bases and J by 5 bases. CDR3 nucleotide sequence: TGTGCCAGTAGTATCCGGACAGGGAATAATTCACCCCTCCACTTT. Translation gives CASSIRTGNNSPLHF.

This clone was seen just once. A far larger clone is off by one base, so a read error is likely. The chain employs TRBV27 and TRBJ1-1; D unresolved. The CDR3 length is 12 residues. V lost 2 bases, J lost 4 bases, and 5 bases lay in between. Germline-derived CDR1 and CDR2 are MNHEY and SMNVEV (reference sequence). The CDR3 nucleotides are TGTGCCAGCAGTTTAGAGGGCACTGAAGCTTTCTTT. It encodes CASSLEGTEAFF.